This entry features one T cell receptor beta chain sequence. The antigen remains undetermined. This PCR relied on a set of 60 Vbeta primers and 13 Jbeta primers. Original data processing: Approximately 79 million unique TCR beta chains, around 11 million of them shared, were counted by a later analysis. Clones were sequenced by immunoSEQ multiplex PCR, and TCRdb holds only the in-frame ones, with some missing. Clonal size and the V and J genes are those of that table, whereas D and trimming came from the DNA. Of roughly 99,000 clones listed, about 74% were seen once; the top ten hold around 1.8%. The sample comes from a study of cytomegalovirus exposure and HLA in healthy donors. About the study: As an earlier analysis found, 150 million to 200 million T cells yielded 100 million to 130 million unique TCR beta sequences.

J gave up 0 bases and V 1 base, and 9 bases lay outside the gene matches. Germline assignment: CDR1 LGHNA and CDR2 YSLEER. The CDR3 has 18 amino acids. Study results and caveats: An analysis was carried out at a later point. It showed that HLA-associated TCR beta chains were more clonally expanded than equally common non-associated chains.

The material sequenced was PBMCs. V gene TRBV4-3 combines with J gene TRBJ2-3; 8 positions match TRBD2. The sequence was collected from a male donor in good health and CMV-seronegative. The CDR3 coding sequence is TGCGCCAGCAGCCAAGTTCCTTCGACTAGCGCTAGCACAGATACGCAGTATTTT. This gives the protein CASSQVPSTSASTDTQYF.